Sequencing of this T cell receptor (beta chain) was carried out in a study of cytomegalovirus exposure and HLA in healthy donors (dated by TCRdb to 2016 to 2017). For the wider study: An earlier analysis of approximately 550 of the donors reported roughly 270 Gb of sequence data and 117 million unique TCR beta sequences from some 180 million T cells. Rather than drawing on any new phenotypic data, the later analysis identified candidate immune exposures from TCR beta sequences and the way those sequences occurred across donors. High-throughput TCR immunosequencing, statistical association of individual TCRs with disease status, and machine learning were combined to predict cytomegalovirus infection status. An earlier analysis of more than 450 of the donors used high-throughput TCR beta sequencing to judge whether each TCR beta V gene segment behaved as functional or pseudogenic. The number of donors typed differed by locus, with roughly 620-640 for A, B, C, DRB1 and DQB1, about 500 for DQA1, over 600 for DPA1, and roughly 450 for DPB1. Along with the approximately 600-subject first cohort, a separate validation cohort of over a hundred different subjects was used. Donor age, sex, ethnicity and CMV serostatus were compiled together with the repertoire data. In a later genetic analysis, genome-wide SNP genotypes for about three fifths of the roughly 670 donors were used, and that subset was treated as a discovery cohort. A later analysis re-examined previously published TCR beta repertoires from over 500 donors and added high-resolution HLA genotyping to investigate patterns of TCR occurrence. On average, over 200,000 unique TCR beta nucleotide sequences were sequenced per donor among 398 genotyped donors of the cohort, with roughly a sixth of those sequences being non-productive. Among the approximately 430 genotyped donors, approximately 82% belonged to the genetic ancestry cluster associated with self-reported Caucasian donors. All discovery cohort repertoires had been generated on a single sequencing platform. Several DR-DQ haplotypes were treated as single units for association and clustering because of strong linkage in the cohort. The aim of the study was to test whether cataloging public T cell receptors could identify signatures of past pathogen exposure. HLA typing included class I and class II loci at four-digit resolution. An early release that covered about 640 HLA-typed donors contained 300 to 350 gigabases of sequencing data and 75 million to 100 million unique TCR sequences. The study profiled the T cell repertoires of hundreds of subjects by immunosequencing and related them to cytomegalovirus serostatus.

The cohort consisted of fewer than 700 healthy bone marrow donors. At the time of sampling, all cohort members were nominally healthy, though unrecorded immune exposures were likely present. The donor tested CMV seronegative, placing the donor among the approximately 400 seronegative members of the cohort. A peripheral blood sample was provided by each donor, and peripheral blood mononuclear cells were used for TCR beta sequencing. The Qiagen DNeasy Blood Extraction Kit was used to extract genomic DNA from the blood cell samples. The germline V gene encodes CDR1 LNHDA and CDR2 SQIVND (reference sequence). The CDR3 covers 13 residues, taking in both the cysteine and the phenylalanine. The only DNA kept is the CDR3, 39 bases in frame from the first base. V drops 3 bases and J drops 6 bases, leaving 11 bases in between. Receptor libraries were prepared by the immunoSEQ multiplex PCR assay. A mixture of 60 forward primers for TCR Vbeta segments and 13 reverse primers for TCR Jbeta segments was used in the multiplex PCR. The CDR3 region of rearranged TCR beta genes was amplified from genomic DNA by a multiplex PCR assay. The amplified TCR beta libraries were sequenced on the Illumina HiSeq System as 87-base-pair reads. The study's own analysis went as follows. Across the 500 to 750 repertoires, a later analysis counted 60 million to 90 million unique TCR beta chains, roughly 11 million of which were shared by at least two donors. Raw reads were error-corrected and collapsed into unique sequences with a nearest-neighbor algorithm that merged closely related sequences to remove PCR and sequencing errors. To assign V, D and J gene segments, CDR3 sequences were aligned to IMGT reference sequences. For a sequence to be retained, a match of at least six nucleotides was required to both a V gene segment and a J gene segment. A rearrangement counted as productive if the CDR3 had no stop codons and remained in frame with V and J, and every other rearrangement counted as non-productive. Following IMGT convention, CDR3 was defined as the stretch from the second conserved V-encoded cysteine to the conserved J-encoded phenylalanine. Sequences without an unambiguous match to a single V gene segment were excluded from the earlier analysis of about 640 of the donors. An earlier analysis of a few hundred of the donors called V segments functional above 56.7% productive rearrangements and segregating when the between-donor standard deviation exceeded 5%. A statistical classification framework was built to diagnose cytomegalovirus status from the catalog of TCR beta chain sequences. A later analysis assigned V and J genes by comparing TCR nucleotide sequences with IMGT/GENE-DB human TR gene sequences. Using the TCRdist pipeline, a later analysis assigned CDR3 sequences along with most-parsimonious VDJ recombination scenarios. In a later analysis, every TCR beta chain was defined by the combination of its CDR3 amino acid sequence and its V-gene family, and reads without a unique V-gene family were dropped. In a later analysis, 500 to 700 highly shared, low-generation-probability nucleotide sequences were removed to address suspected cross-contamination and a sequencing artifact. In a later analysis, a clonal expansion index was calculated for each public chain from normalized within-repertoire ranks of inferred template counts. In a later analysis, generation probabilities were computed using a VDJ recombination model fitted to out-of-frame rearrangements, and the results were checked against IGoR. In a later analysis, hypergeometric tests were used to score TCR-TCR, TCR-HLA and TCR-CMV co-occurrence, with a repertoire-size bias correction applied to TCR pairs. False discovery rates were estimated in a later analysis by permuting HLA or CMV assignments 20 times. A later analysis grouped co-occurring TCRs with DBSCAN, adding TCRdist sequence similarity when clustering within HLA-allele-positive subsets. Repertoires with fewer than 30,000 or more than 120,000 public chains were left out of co-occurrence clustering, as were four to six repertoires with anomalous nucleotide sharing. This is the immuneACCESS table as TCRdb keeps it, with only in-frame sequences that have V and J called. A part of the clones is gone; compared with another copy, unresolved V genes explain less than half, and the rest is unexplained. V, J and clone size reflect that table, while D and trimming were determined from the DNA. This specimen's table enumerates over 100,000 clones. The ten largest make up approximately 1.6% of the sample.

Turning to this clone: Its antigen has not been determined.

Broad study findings and their caveats: Most TCR sequences were seen in very few donors, while some public TCRs were found in many individuals. According to a later genetic analysis, donors in an Asian-associated ancestry cluster had fewer N-insertions in productive TCRs than the roughly 660-donor mean. A later genetic analysis associated a missense DCLRE1C variant with V-gene and J-gene trimming of TCR beta chains, and an independent cohort replicated the association. A later analysis associated roughly 17,000 TCR beta sequences with specific HLA alleles at a false discovery rate of 0.05. Assigning TCR associations to individual alleles was difficult when HLA alleles, especially DR and DQ, strongly co-occurred. A few of the identified cytomegalovirus-associated TCR beta chains were confirmed in vitro to be specific for cytomegalovirus antigens. In a later analysis, several top co-occurrence clusters were reported to appear linked to parvovirus B19, influenza, CMV and Epstein-Barr virus. Immune exposure information for the cohort was limited to CMV serostatus. The authors suggested that the approach could potentially be extended to other disease states and immunological phenotypes. In a later analysis, most CMV-associated TCR beta chains were found to appear HLA-restricted, with HLA associations seemingly driven largely by CMV exposure. The study listed approximately 150 TCR beta chains as associated with cytomegalovirus. Some IMGT-functional V segments, including TRBV6-2 and TRBV6-3, could not be told apart with the 87-base-pair reads, so those segments were excluded. In a later analysis, the rate of TCR association differed among HLA loci, with DRB1 alleles having the most associated TCRs and HLA-C alleles having the fewest. A further reported finding was that TCR beta sequences accurately predicted the HLA-A and HLA-B alleles for most subjects in the first cohort. Linkage disequilibrium might explain the correlated functional status among segregating V segments, but an unknown experimental factor could not be ruled out. In an earlier analysis of roughly 560 of the donors, most TCR beta V segments were observed in productive rearrangements about 87% or about 30% of the time, broadly matching IMGT annotations. Because counts were too low, roughly 16 rarely observed V segments, including chromosome 9 orphons, were left out of the earlier analysis of 587 of the donors. Sequencing depth was assumed to be roughly uniform across donors in the presence/absence analyses, though that assumption may not hold. Because HLA typing was unavailable for some donors at each locus, only the typed subset was used in association tests. Cytomegalovirus status was reported to be diagnosed by the classifier with high specificity and sensitivity in both the original and validation cohorts. Only TCR beta chains were sequenced in this cohort, and the absence of alpha or paired-chain data limited detectable features. A cluster of highly shared sequence variants was judged likely to be a technical artifact of the sequencing pipeline. Compared with equally common non-associated chains, HLA-associated TCR beta chains in a later analysis were more clonally expanded and had lower generation probabilities.

Sequenced material: PBMCs. The sequence was obtained from a man aged 18-30 years in good health and CMV-seronegative. The sequence joins TRBV19 to TRBJ1-2; the D gene assignment is ambiguous. The DNA is as follows: TGTGCCAGTAGTATGTCGGGTCATGATGGCTACACCTTC. This is translated as CASSMSGHDGYTF.